This T cell receptor beta chain originates from a study of control samples from healthy donors and cancer patients. The data were produced by immunoSEQ multiplex PCR, yet TCRdb's version contains in-frame clones alone and is incomplete. Of roughly 400,000 clones listed, 80% to 95% are singletons. The CDR3 runs to 19 residues. The germline CDR1 and CDR2 sequences are LGHDT and YNNKEL (reference sequence). This clone was found once. At one end the junction does not follow the germline gene, possibly because of a read error. The chain uses TRBV3-1 (or the pseudogene TRBV3-2) and TRBJ2-2; D could derive from TRBD1 or TRBD2 (5 bases each). The sample comprised PBMCs. The clonotype comes from a man aged 40-55 years with head and neck cancer. CDR3 sequence: CASSQDLGQGKVGNRGAVF. The CDR3 nucleotides are TGTGCCAGCAGCCAAGATCTAGGGCAGGGAAAGGTAGGGAACCGGGGAGCTGTTTTT.